Each of the 20 T cell receptor beta chains below was sequenced from the same sample in a study of T-cell reconstitution after alpha-beta-depleted transplantation in children. This sample's TCRbeta library carried unique molecular identifier barcodes. TCRdb fed the PCR reads into MiXCR, producing one record per CDR3 protein. The sample shows 550,000 to 600,000 distinct CDR3 sequences, roughly 24% of them seen only once. Sequences were derived from PBMCs, mostly from graft donor cells, sampled 360 days after TCRalphabeta/CD19-depleted stem cell transplant. Every receptor here comes from a boy under three years old who had a stem cell transplant for acute myeloid leukemia, so the T cells may come from the graft donor.

Many counts were recorded for this clonotype. This rearrangement joins TRBV7-2 to TRBJ2-7, with D tentatively TRBD2 (6 bases). CDR3 length: 16 amino acids. The germline CDR1 and CDR2 sequences are SGHTA and FQGNSA. Trimming cost V 5 bases and J 1 base, with 18 bases left between them. DNA for the CDR3: TGTGCCAGCAGCGCTAGAAAAATAGCGGATTCCTACGAGCAGTACTTC. Translated: CASSARKIADSYEQYF.

There are many counts of this clonotype. The junction and the germline gene differ at one end; a read error may be behind it. The rearrangement links TRBV12-3 or TRBV12-4 to TRBJ2-4; possibly TRBD1 or TRBD2 for D (5 bases each). The CDR3 sequence is 14 residues long. The DNA of the CDR3 is TGCGCCAGCAGCCTTGGGGGAACCAAAAACATTCAGTACTTC. It translates to CASSLGGTKNIQYF.

The chain links TRBV5-6 to TRBJ2-3; D possibly matches TRBD1 or TRBD2 (5 bases each). CDR1 is SGHDT, CDR2 YYEEEE, per germline. CDR3 length: 12 amino acids. V was trimmed by 0 bases and J by 14 bases, leaving 13 bases between them. The CDR3 DNA reads TGTGCCAGCAGCTTGGCCGGAGTTGGGGGGTATTTT. This encodes CASSLAGVGGYF.

Only a few counts were recorded for this clonotype. This chain links TRBV4-3 with TRBJ2-1, with a weak D call TRBD2 (6 bases). V was clipped by 4 bases and J by 4 bases, with 20 bases between them. The CDR3 runs to 17 residues. From germline, CDR1 is LGHNA and CDR2 YSLEER. The chain's CDR3 is CASSPGRRGARYNEQFF. The CDR3, as DNA: TGCGCCAGCAGCCCAGGTAGGAGGGGAGCAAGGTACAATGAGCAGTTCTTC.

The rearrangement joins TRBV20-1 to TRBJ2-2, with D tentatively TRBD1 (5 bases). V lost 0 bases and J 7 bases, leaving 12 bases between the germline ends. The CDR3 loop spans 14 amino acids. Per the germline V gene, CDR1 is DFQATT and CDR2 is SNEGSKA (reference sequence). The CDR3 sequence is CSAREPGKDGELFF. CDR3 nucleotide sequence: TGCAGTGCTAGAGAGCCAGGGAAGGACGGGGAGCTGTTTTTT.

On this clonotype: With a much larger clone just one base away, this may be a read error. This chain uses TRBV7-9 with TRBJ1-4; no definite D call. V was pared by 5 bases and J by 8 bases, with 6 bases between. Germline CDR1 SEHNR, CDR2 FQNEAQ (reference sequence). This CDR3 spans 11 amino acids. The CDR3 coding sequence is TGTGCCAGCAGCCGAGGGGAAAAACTGTTTTTT. Protein: CASSRGEKLFF.

The chain carries TRBV2 and TRBJ1-1, with D hard to call. The CDR3 is made up of 13 amino acids. Trimming pared 7 bases from V and 5 bases from J, leaving 14 bases between. Per germline, CDR1 SNHLY and CDR2 FYNNEI. CDR3 DNA: TGTGCCAGCAACGAGGAGGGTTTGACTGAAGCTTTCTTT. It yields the protein CASNEEGLTEAFF.

The chain joins TRBV20-1 to TRBJ2-5, with 10 bases lining up with TRBD1. V lost 3 bases to trimming and J lost 4 bases; unmatched junction nucleotides: 5. Germline V gene lookup returns CDR1 DFQATT and CDR2 SNEGSKA (reference sequence). There are 14 residues in the CDR3. This CDR3 is CSARLTGGAETQYF. In DNA form, the CDR3 reads TGCAGTGCTAGGCTGACAGGGGGCGCAGAGACCCAGTACTTC.

The rearrangement uses TRBV5-1 and TRBJ2-5; D is uncertain. The germline gives CDR1 SGHRS, CDR2 YFSETQ. Trimming cost V 0 bases and J 5 bases, with 17 bases left between them. CDR3 length equals 16 residues. In DNA, the CDR3 is TGCGCCAGCAGCTTGGCCTTGAATGGAATATCGGAGACCCAGTACTTC. It specifies CASSLALNGISETQYF.

With respect to this clonotype: At one end the junction does not follow the germline gene, possibly because of a read error. This sequence joins TRBV6-5 and TRBJ2-2; 9 bases match TRBD1. The length of the CDR3 is 17 residues. Germline CDR1 and CDR2: MNHEY and SVGAGI. CDR3 in DNA: TGTGCCAGCAGTTACTCCCCGGGGACAGGGAACCCCGGGGAGCTGTTTTTT. It is translated as CASSYSPGTGNPGELFF.

The chain joins TRBV12-3 or TRBV12-4 to TRBJ2-1; 8 nucleotides match TRBD1. The V segment lost 1 base and the J segment 5 bases; nucleotides outside the gene matches: 10. This CDR3 has 17 amino acids. CDR3: CASSLVRPGTGNNEQFF. CDR3 nucleotides: TGTGCCAGCAGTTTAGTCCGCCCCGGGACAGGTAACAATGAGCAGTTCTTC.

At least ten counts were recorded for this clonotype. The J gene is TRBJ2-1, the V gene TRBV7-9; 7 nucleotides agree with TRBD1. The CDR3 has 13 residues. The V gene's germline CDR1 is SEHNR and CDR2 FQNEAQ (reference sequence). The V segment lost 5 bases and the J segment 11 bases; nucleotides outside the gene matches: 9. This CDR3 reads CASSPRGQVKQFF. CDR3 DNA sequence: TGTGCCAGCAGCCCCCGAGGACAGGTAAAGCAGTTCTTC.

This clonotype appeared many times. The gene calls are TRBV29-1 and TRBJ2-3; 9 bases map to TRBD2. Germline CDR1 reads SQVTM; CDR2 reads ANQGSEA. This CDR3 spans 14 amino acids. With 4 bases clipped from V and 2 bases from J, the junction kept 4 bases outside the gene matches. This CDR3 is CSVVAGGPTDTQYF. CDR3 sequence (DNA): TGCAGCGTTGTGGCGGGGGGGCCCACAGATACGCAGTATTTT.

This clonotype was detected ten times or more. The genes are TRBV29-1 and TRBJ1-1, with D unresolved. V gave up 7 bases and J gave up 1 base, with 10 bases separating them. CDR1 and CDR2 (germline): SQVTM, ANQGSEA. The CDR3 covers 12 residues. This CDR3 is CSAQKTNTEAFF. The CDR3 DNA is TGCAGCGCTCAGAAGACGAACACTGAAGCTTTCTTT. Variable domain in full (rest from reference TRBV29-1 and TRBJ1-1): SAVISQKPSRDICQRGTSLTIQCQVDSQVTMMFWYRQQPGQSLTLIATANQGSEATYESGFVIDKFPISRPNLTFSTLTVSNMSPEDSSIYLCSAQKTNTEAFFGQGTRLTVV.

This clonotype appeared many times. This chain joins TRBV5-1 and TRBJ2-3; maybe TRBD2 (5 bases). V lost 3 bases, J lost 1 base, and 21 bases lay in between. CDR3 size: 18 residues. CDR1 and CDR2 from the germline V gene are SGHRS and YFSETQ. The CDR3 reads CASSSPPGRVRGTDTQYF. The CDR3 nucleotides read TGCGCCAGCAGCTCACCCCCGGGAAGGGTGAGGGGCACAGATACGCAGTATTTT.

This clonotype was seen a handful of times. This chain's CDR3 is CASSPIDRLSSYEQYV. The DNA for the CDR3 is TGTGCCAGCAGCCCTATTGACAGGCTTAGCTCCTACGAGCAGTACGTC. The rearrangement joins TRBV5-5 to TRBJ2-7, with D perhaps TRBD1 (6 bases). Between the trimmed V and J ends, which lost 4 bases and 0 bases, there was a span of 17 bases. Germline V gene lookup returns CDR1 SGHKS and CDR2 YYEKEE (reference sequence). This CDR3 has 16 amino acids.

The rearrangement uses TRBV7-2 and TRBJ2-5; D unresolved. Trimming took 4 bases from V and 0 from J, leaving 9 bases between them. Germline V CDR1 and CDR2: SGHTA, FQGNSA. The CDR3 runs 14 residues. The CDR3 loop is CASSYSTYQETQYF. CDR3 DNA sequence: TGTGCCAGCAGCTATTCGACGTACCAAGAGACCCAGTACTTC.

The V and J genes are TRBV7-6 and TRBJ2-7, with a possible D match to TRBD2 (5 bases). V dropped 1 base and J dropped 1 base, with 14 bases sitting between them. Germline-derived CDR1 and CDR2 are SGHVS and FNYEAQ. CDR3 size: 16 residues. In DNA form, the CDR3 reads TGTGCCAGCAGCTTAGTTCTTGAGGGCGGATCCTACGAGCAGTACTTC. This encodes CASSLVLEGGSYEQYF.

This clonotype was seen many times. The chain has TRBV12-3 or TRBV12-4 and TRBJ1-1; D not resolved. The CDR3 runs 11 residues. The V gene lost 6 bases and the J gene lost 3 bases, with 5 bases spanning the gap. As DNA, the CDR3 is TGTGCCAGCAGCTCGTACACTGAAGCTTTCTTT. Protein product: CASSSYTEAFF.

This sequence joins TRBV15 and TRBJ2-1; no reliable D call. V was cut by 5 bases and J by 0 bases, with 11 bases left in between. The CDR3 has 15 residues. Germline V CDR1 and CDR2: LNHNV, YYDKDF (reference sequence). The CDR3 is CATSDPTSSYNEQFF. Here the CDR3 DNA reads TGTGCCACCAGCGACCCAACGAGCTCCTACAATGAGCAGTTCTTC. Full variable domain (rest looked up from reference TRBV15 and TRBJ2-1): DAMVIQNPRYQVTQFGKPVTLSCSQTLNHNVMYWYQQKSSQAPKLLFHYYDKDFNNEADTPDNFQSRRPNTSFCFLDIRSPGLGDTAMYLCATSDPTSSYNEQFFGPGTRLTVL.